This T cell receptor beta chain was observed in a study of blood T cell repertoires in COVID-19. Study-level information: The samples span acute and convalescent COVID-19 from the United States, Italy and Spain. From T cells, B-cell-depleted T cells, or PBMCs came the material, which was cDNA or gDNA.

In the original analysis: It was from reference gene primer amplification that nucleated cell counts were estimated. Measured with immunoSEQ multiplex PCR; TCRdb has only the in-frame clones, and not every one. The V and J calls and the clone size are those of that table, but D and trimming were determined from the DNA. Of under 250,000 clones in the sample, around 82% were seen once. Per the germline V gene, CDR1 is MDHEN and CDR2 is SYDVKM. This CDR3 is 14 amino acids long. The ends were cut back, 8 bases at V and 1 base at J, with 14 bases in the middle. The rearrangement joins TRBV28 to TRBJ1-2, with D possibly matching TRBD1 (5 bases). The sequenced material came from peripheral blood. The sequence derives from a man aged 35-49 years with active or convalescent COVID-19. The CDR3 DNA is TGTGCCAGCCGCGGGGGGGGAAATAACTATGGCTACACCTTC. Protein: CASRGGGNNYGYTF.